Below, 21 T cell receptor beta chains from the same sample are listed, as sequenced in a study of T cells in Graves' hyperthyroidism and ophthalmopathy. The CDR3 regions of TCR beta were amplified from RNA transcripts. The HTBI set primed first-round TCR CDR3 RT-PCR. TCRdb used MiXCR to reprocess the multiplex PCR reads, holding one entry per CDR3 protein. The sample contains under 350,000 distinct CDR3 sequences, approximately 15% of which appear only once. The sample comprised blood. These receptors all stem from an older woman with Graves' ophthalmopathy.

The V call is TRBV5-4, the J call TRBJ2-1, with D perhaps matching TRBD1 (6 bases). The CDR3 spans 15 residues. Looked up from germline, CDR1 is SGHNT and CDR2 is YYREEE (reference sequence). V was pared by 3 bases and J by 7 bases, with 17 bases between. The CDR3 DNA follows: TGTGCCAGCAGCTCAGGGGTCAGTATGGATAATGAGCAGTTCTTC. This sequence encodes CASSSGVSMDNEQFF.

This clonotype was seen many times. The J gene is TRBJ1-1, the V gene TRBV5-1; D not resolved. The CDR3 has 15 residues. Looked up from germline, CDR1 is SGHRS and CDR2 is YFSETQ. V dropped 0 bases and J dropped 1 base, with 10 bases sitting between them. This CDR3 reads CASSLDHTKNTEAFF. The CDR3 DNA reads as TGCGCCAGCAGCTTGGATCATACAAAGAACACTGAAGCTTTCTTT.

In its sample, this clonotype was seen many times. The J gene is TRBJ2-1, the V gene TRBV6-1; 7 bases map to TRBD1. The germline V gene encodes CDR1 MNHNS and CDR2 SASEGT. The CDR3 extends over 14 amino acids. Germline trimming cut 7 bases from V and 8 bases from J; bases unmatched to any gene: 11. CDR3 nucleotides: TGTGCCAGCAATTTCCGGGACAGTACCCATGAGCAGTTCTTC. Its translation: CASNFRDSTHEQFF.

This clonotype was detected a few times. The chain recombines TRBV11-2 with TRBJ1-1; D might be TRBD1 (5 bases). Germline V gene data show CDR1 as SGHAT and CDR2 as FQNNGV. The CDR3 contains 12 residues. V gave up 5 bases and J gave up 8 bases, with 12 bases separating them. The CDR3 loop is CASSRYRLEAFF. The CDR3 DNA reads TGTGCCAGCAGCCGATACAGGTTGGAAGCTTTCTTT. The variable domain in full, completed from reference TRBV11-2 and TRBJ1-1, reads EAGVAQSPRYKIIEKRQSVAFWCNPISGHATLYWYQQILGQGPKLLIQFQNNGVVDDSQLPKDRFSAERLKGVDSTLKIQPAKLEDSAVYLCASSRYRLEAFFGQGTRLTVV.

The J gene is TRBJ2-5, the V gene TRBV6-1; D is undetermined. Per the germline V gene, CDR1 is MNHNS and CDR2 is SASEGT. The V and J ends lost 6 bases and 0 bases respectively, with 8 bases between them. This CDR3 has 13 amino acids. CDR3 nucleotide sequence: TGTGCCAGCAGGGCGTCAAACCAAGAGACCCAGTACTTC. Translation: CASRASNQETQYF.

This clonotype was observed many times. The chain combines TRBV9 with TRBJ2-1; 8 bases match TRBD2. Trimming at V came to 1 base and at J to 4 bases, leaving 7 bases not matched to a gene. Germline CDR1 and CDR2: SGDLS and YYNGEE. This CDR3 has 16 residues. The CDR3, as DNA: TGTGCCAGCAGCGTAAGGTTCGCGGGGGGATACAATGAGCAGTTCTTC. Its translation: CASSVRFAGGYNEQFF. Full variable domain (missing parts from reference TRBV9 and TRBJ2-1): DSGVTQTPKHLITATGQRVTLRCSPRSGDLSVYWYQQSLDQGLQFLIQYYNGEERAKGNILERFSAQQFPDLHSELNLSSLELGDSALYFCASSVRFAGGYNEQFFGPGTRLTVL.

The sample holds a few counts of this clonotype. This rearrangement joins TRBV20-1 to TRBJ2-7, with D maybe TRBD1 (5 bases). Germline V CDR1 and CDR2: DFQATT, SNEGSKA (reference sequence). V lost 1 base and J 6 bases, leaving 10 bases between the germline ends. This CDR3 contains 12 residues. The CDR3 DNA reads as TGCAGTGCTAGAGCAGGGTTGGCCGAGCAGTACTTC. Translated, it gives CSARAGLAEQYF.

Concerning this clonotype itself: This sequence may be a read error, since a much larger clone differs from it by one base. V gene TRBV7-9 combines with J gene TRBJ2-5; 7 nucleotides match TRBD1. Trimming at V came to 1 base and at J to 5 bases, leaving 4 bases not matched to a gene. Germline CDR1 is SEHNR and CDR2 is FQNEAQ (reference sequence). The CDR3 length is 14 residues. As DNA, the CDR3 is TGTGCCAGCAGCTTAGTAGGGGGCGAGGAGACCCAGTACTTC. Its translation is CASSLVGGEETQYF.

This clonotype showed up many times. The gene calls are TRBV27 and TRBJ2-1; D gene uncertain. The CDR3 runs to 15 residues. The germline V gene encodes CDR1 MNHEY and CDR2 SMNVEV (reference sequence). V was shortened by 2 bases and J by 2 bases, with 10 bases between the two germline ends. The CDR3 loop reads CASSLGAHPYNEQFF. The DNA of the CDR3 is TGTGCCAGCAGTTTAGGCGCGCATCCCTACAATGAGCAGTTCTTC.

The gene calls are TRBV24-1 and TRBJ2-2; perhaps TRBD2 as D (6 bases). The CDR3 contains 16 residues. Looked up from germline, CDR1 is KGHDR and CDR2 is SFDVKD. V lost 9 bases to trimming and J lost 3 bases, with 19 bases between them. The CDR3 is CATAGGVGADTGELFF. DNA of the CDR3: TGTGCCACCGCCGGGGGAGTGGGAGCCGACACCGGGGAGCTGTTTTTT.

This clonotype was counted only a few times. This chain links TRBV10-3 with TRBJ2-3; unclear D gene. The V and J ends lost 3 bases and 7 bases respectively, with 5 bases between them. The CDR3 has 11 residues. Germline CDR1 reads ENHRY; CDR2 reads SYGVKD. CDR3 region: CAISDRNTQYF. As DNA, the CDR3 is TGTGCCATCAGTGACAGGAATACGCAGTATTTT.

This clonotype was detected a few times. The V gene is TRBV5-1, the J gene TRBJ1-4; D not certain. Germline values: CDR1 SGHRS, CDR2 YFSETQ. V shed 5 bases and J shed 10 bases, with 15 bases lying between them. This CDR3 region has 13 residues. CDR3: CASRPGPLGKLFF. The CDR3, as DNA: TGCGCCAGCAGACCTGGACCGCTTGGAAAACTGTTTTTT. The entire variable domain, with the rest obtained from reference TRBV5-1 and TRBJ1-4, is as follows: KAGVTQTPRYLIKTRGQQVTLSCSPISGHRSVSWYQQTPGQGLQFLFEYFSETQRNKGNFPGRFSGRQFSNSRSEMNVSTLELGDSALYLCASRPGPLGKLFFGSGTQLSVL.

V gene TRBV15 combines with J gene TRBJ2-2; D is unclear. Trimming removed 1 base from V and 5 bases from J, with 8 bases in between. Germline CDR1 reads LNHNV; CDR2 reads YYDKDF (reference sequence). CDR3 size: 14 residues. The CDR3 bases are TGTGCCACCAGCAGAGTCAGGTTAACCGGGGAGCTGTTTTTT. It specifies CATSRVRLTGELFF. The full variable domain, with the rest looked up from reference TRBV15 and TRBJ2-2, is DAMVIQNPRYQVTQFGKPVTLSCSQTLNHNVMYWYQQKSSQAPKLLFHYYDKDFNNEADTPDNFQSRRPNTSFCFLDIRSPGLGDTAMYLCATSRVRLTGELFFGEGSRLTVL.

This clonotype was counted many times. The chain combines TRBV11-2 with TRBJ1-5, with a weak D call TRBD1 (5 bases). Germline CDR1 is SGHAT and CDR2 is FQNNGV. This CDR3 region has 15 residues. With 5 bases removed from V and 2 bases from J, the gap between germline ends came to 13 bases. The CDR3 loop is CASSQELGGNQPQHF. CDR3 DNA sequence: TGTGCCAGCAGCCAAGAGCTAGGGGGCAATCAGCCCCAGCATTTT.

Points on this clonotype: The germline gene is not matched at one end of the junction; a read error may be the cause. In DNA, the CDR3 is TGTGCCAGCAGAGACAGCAACACTGAAGCTCTCTTT. This translates into CASRDSNTEALF. The V and J genes are TRBV27 and TRBJ1-1; tentative D call: TRBD1 (5 bases). The germline CDR1 and CDR2 sequences are MNHEY and SMNVEV (reference sequence). This CDR3 has 12 residues.

There are many counts of this clonotype. This chain connects TRBV28 to TRBJ2-7; 9 positions match TRBD2. Losses at the gene ends were 4 bases for V and 2 bases for J; bases not matched to a gene: 12. The germline CDR1 and CDR2 sequences are MDHEN and SYDVKM. The CDR3 sequence is 17 residues long. CDR3 in DNA: TGTGCCAGCAGTTCCCACGAAATACTAGCGGGTGCCTACGAGCAGTACTTC. This codes for CASSSHEILAGAYEQYF.

This clonotype has at least ten counts. This chain uses TRBV3-1 with TRBJ1-1, with 7 bases fitting TRBD1. V shed 3 bases, J shed 4 bases, and the junction held 14 bases outside the gene matches. This CDR3 has 17 amino acids. The germline V gene encodes CDR1 LGHDT and CDR2 YNNKEL (reference sequence). The CDR3 region is CASSHLRQGAWGTEAFF. DNA of the CDR3: TGTGCCAGCAGCCATCTTAGACAGGGCGCCTGGGGCACTGAAGCTTTCTTT.

This clonotype was recorded many times. The J gene is TRBJ2-7, the V gene TRBV12-5; 7 nucleotides align to TRBD1. Germline V gene data show CDR1 as LGHNT and CDR2 as FRNRAP. V dropped 0 bases and J dropped 3; count of bases not matched to a gene: 11. The CDR3 has 17 amino acids. This chain's CDR3 is CASGLVLVRGSGYEQYF. DNA for the CDR3: TGTGCTAGTGGTTTGGTACTAGTCAGGGGGTCCGGCTACGAGCAGTACTTC.

This clonotype was counted many times. The chain is built from TRBV6-1 and TRBJ2-7; the D is unclear. Between the trimmed V and J ends, which lost 10 bases and 4 bases, there was a span of 17 bases. Germline CDR1 reads MNHNS; CDR2 reads SASEGT. The CDR3 covers 13 residues. The chain's CDR3 is CATKDPWGYEQYF. The CDR3 coding sequence is TGTGCCACCAAGGATCCTTGGGGTTACGAGCAGTACTTC.

This chain connects TRBV18 to TRBJ2-3; D call uncertain. CDR1 and CDR2 from the germline V gene are KGHSH and LQKENI. The CDR3 has 18 amino acids. Between the trimmed V and J ends, which lost 1 base and 0 bases, there was a span of 17 bases. The CDR3 sequence: CASSPLPQVKTSTDTQYF. As DNA, the CDR3 is TGTGCCAGCTCACCACTTCCACAAGTAAAAACTAGCACAGATACGCAGTATTTT.

This chain joins TRBV7-9 and TRBJ1-2; D perhaps matches TRBD1 (6 bases). The germline V gene encodes CDR1 SEHNR and CDR2 FQNEAQ (reference sequence). The CDR3 runs to 13 residues. The V end lost 1 base, the J end lost 4 bases, and 7 bases lay between the germline ends. CDR3 sequence: CASSLETGYGYTF. In nucleotides, the CDR3 is TGTGCCAGCAGCTTAGAGACAGGCTATGGCTACACCTTC.